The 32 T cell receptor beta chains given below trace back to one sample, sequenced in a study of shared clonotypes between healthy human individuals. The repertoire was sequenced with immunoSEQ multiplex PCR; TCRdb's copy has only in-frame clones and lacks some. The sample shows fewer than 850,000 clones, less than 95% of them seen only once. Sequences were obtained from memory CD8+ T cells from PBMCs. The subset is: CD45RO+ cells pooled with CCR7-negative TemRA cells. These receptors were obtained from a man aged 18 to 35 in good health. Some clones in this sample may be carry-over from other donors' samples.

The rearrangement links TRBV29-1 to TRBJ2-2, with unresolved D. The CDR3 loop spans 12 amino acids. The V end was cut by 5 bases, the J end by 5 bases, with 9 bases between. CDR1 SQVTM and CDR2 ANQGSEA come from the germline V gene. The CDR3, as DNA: TGCAGCGTTTTGTATGAAACCGGGGAGCTGTTTTTT. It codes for CSVLYETGELFF.

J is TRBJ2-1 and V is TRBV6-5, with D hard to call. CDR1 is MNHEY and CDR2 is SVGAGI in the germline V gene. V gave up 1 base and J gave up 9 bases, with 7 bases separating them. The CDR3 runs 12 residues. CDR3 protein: CASSYLAAEQFF. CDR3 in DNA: TGTGCCAGCAGTTACTTGGCTGCTGAGCAGTTCTTC.

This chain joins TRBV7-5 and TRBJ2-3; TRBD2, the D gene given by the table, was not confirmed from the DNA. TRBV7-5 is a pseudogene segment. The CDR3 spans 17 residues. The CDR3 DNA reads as TGTGCCAGAAGCAGACGCTCTAGCGGGAGGGAATCAGATACGCAGTATTTT. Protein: CARSRRSSGRESDTQYF.

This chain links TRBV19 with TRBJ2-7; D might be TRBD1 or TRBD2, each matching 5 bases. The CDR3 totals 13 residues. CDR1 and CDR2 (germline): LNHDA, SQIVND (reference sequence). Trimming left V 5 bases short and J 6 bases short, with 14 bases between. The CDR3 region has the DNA TGTGCCAGTAGTCCGACTCAGGGAGCCGAGCAGTACTTC. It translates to CASSPTQGAEQYF.

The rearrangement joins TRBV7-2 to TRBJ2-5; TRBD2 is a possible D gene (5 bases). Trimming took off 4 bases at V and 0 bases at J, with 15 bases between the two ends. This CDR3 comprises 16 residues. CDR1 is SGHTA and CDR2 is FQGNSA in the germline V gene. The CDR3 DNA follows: TGTGCCAGCAGCTCTCAAAGCAGGAGGTACCAAGAGACCCAGTACTTC. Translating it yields CASSSQSRRYQETQYF.

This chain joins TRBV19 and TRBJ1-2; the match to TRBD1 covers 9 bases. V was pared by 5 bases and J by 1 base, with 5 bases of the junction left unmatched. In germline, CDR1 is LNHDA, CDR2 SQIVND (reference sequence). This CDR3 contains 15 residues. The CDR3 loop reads CASSPRDRVNYGYTF. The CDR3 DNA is TGTGCCAGTAGTCCCCGGGACAGGGTTAACTATGGCTACACCTTC. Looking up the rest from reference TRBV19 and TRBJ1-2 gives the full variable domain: DGGITQSPKYLFRKEGQNVTLSCEQNLNHDAMYWYRQDPGQGLRLIYYSQIVNDFQKGDIAEGYSVSREKKESFPLTVTSAQKNPTAFYLCASSPRDRVNYGYTFGSGTRLTVV.

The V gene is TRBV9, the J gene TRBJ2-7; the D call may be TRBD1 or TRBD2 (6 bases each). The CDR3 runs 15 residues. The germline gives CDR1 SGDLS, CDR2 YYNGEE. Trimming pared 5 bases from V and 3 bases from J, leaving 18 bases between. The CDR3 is CASSGRTGRFYEQYF. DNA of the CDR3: TGTGCCAGCAGTGGGAGAACAGGGAGGTTCTACGAGCAGTACTTC.

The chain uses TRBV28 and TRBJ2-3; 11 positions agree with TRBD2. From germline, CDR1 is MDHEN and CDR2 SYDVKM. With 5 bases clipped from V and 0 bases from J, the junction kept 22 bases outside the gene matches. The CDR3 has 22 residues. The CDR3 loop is CASSPNLSSGRPKVRSTDTQYF. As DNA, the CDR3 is TGTGCCAGCAGTCCGAACCTCTCTAGCGGGAGGCCCAAAGTACGAAGCACAGATACGCAGTATTTT.

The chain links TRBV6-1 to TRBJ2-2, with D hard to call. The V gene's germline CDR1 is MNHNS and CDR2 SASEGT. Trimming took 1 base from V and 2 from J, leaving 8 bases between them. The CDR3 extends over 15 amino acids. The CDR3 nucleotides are TGTGCCAGCAGTGAAGGGCTCAGTAACACCGGGGAGCTGTTTTTT. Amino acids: CASSEGLSNTGELFF.

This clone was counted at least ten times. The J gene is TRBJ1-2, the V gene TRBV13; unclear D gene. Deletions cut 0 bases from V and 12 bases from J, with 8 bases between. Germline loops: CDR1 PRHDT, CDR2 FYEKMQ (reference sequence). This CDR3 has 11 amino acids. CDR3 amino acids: CASSLGQLHTF. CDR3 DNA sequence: TGTGCCAGCAGCTTAGGACAGCTCCACACCTTC.

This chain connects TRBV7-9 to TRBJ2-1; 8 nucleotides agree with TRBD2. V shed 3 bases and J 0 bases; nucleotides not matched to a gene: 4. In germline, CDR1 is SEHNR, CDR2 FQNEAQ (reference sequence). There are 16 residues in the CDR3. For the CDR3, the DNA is TGTGCCAGCAGCTTCCTAGCGGGCAGCTCCTACAATGAGCAGTTCTTC. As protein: CASSFLAGSSYNEQFF.

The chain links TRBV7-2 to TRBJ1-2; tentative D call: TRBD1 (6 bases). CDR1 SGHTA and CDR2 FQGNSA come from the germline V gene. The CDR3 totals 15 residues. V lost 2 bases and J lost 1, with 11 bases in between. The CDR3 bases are TGTGCCAGCAGCTTATGGACAGTTTTTAACTATGGCTACACCTTC. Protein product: CASSLWTVFNYGYTF.

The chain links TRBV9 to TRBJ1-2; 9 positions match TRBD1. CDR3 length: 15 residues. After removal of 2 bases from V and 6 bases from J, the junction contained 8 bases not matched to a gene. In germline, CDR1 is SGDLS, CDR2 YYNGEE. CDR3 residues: CASSVELQGADGYTF. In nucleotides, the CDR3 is TGTGCCAGCAGCGTGGAGCTACAGGGGGCGGATGGCTACACCTTC. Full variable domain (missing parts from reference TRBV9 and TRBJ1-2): DSGVTQTPKHLITATGQRVTLRCSPRSGDLSVYWYQQSLDQGLQFLIQYYNGEERAKGNILERFSAQQFPDLHSELNLSSLELGDSALYFCASSVELQGADGYTFGSGTRLTVV.

The DNA of the CDR3 is TGTGCCAGCTCACCACCCCTAGCGGGAGCGTTCTACGAGCAGTACTTC. Protein sequence: CASSPPLAGAFYEQYF. The gene calls are TRBV18 and TRBJ2-7; 10 bases match TRBD2. This CDR3 spans 16 amino acids. The trim removed 0 bases at V and 3 bases at J, leaving 5 bases unmatched. Germline V lookup: CDR1 KGHSH, CDR2 LQKENI.

The CDR3 DNA reads as TGTGCCAGCAGTTTATCCGATACCGGGACTAGCGGGATCTATGAGCAGTTCTTC. This translates into CASSLSDTGTSGIYEQFF. This chain links TRBV27 with TRBJ2-1; 13 bases align to TRBD2. The CDR3 is 18 amino acids. The V gene's germline CDR1 is MNHEY and CDR2 SMNVEV (reference sequence). V shed 0 bases and J 8 bases; nucleotides not matched to a gene: 10.

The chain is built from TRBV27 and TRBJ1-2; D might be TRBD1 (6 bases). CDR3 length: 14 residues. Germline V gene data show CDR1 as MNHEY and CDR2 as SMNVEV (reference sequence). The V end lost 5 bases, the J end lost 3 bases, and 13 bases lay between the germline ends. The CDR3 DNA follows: TGTGCCAGCAGTCCCACCGCAGGGGACTATGGCTACACCTTC. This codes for CASSPTAGDYGYTF.

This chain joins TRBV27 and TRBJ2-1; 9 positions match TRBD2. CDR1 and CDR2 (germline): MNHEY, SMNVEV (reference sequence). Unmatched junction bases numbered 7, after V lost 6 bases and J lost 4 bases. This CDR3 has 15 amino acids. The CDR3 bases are TGTGCCAGCAGCCCCGGGACTAGCAAATACAATGAGCAGTTCTTC. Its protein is CASSPGTSKYNEQFF.

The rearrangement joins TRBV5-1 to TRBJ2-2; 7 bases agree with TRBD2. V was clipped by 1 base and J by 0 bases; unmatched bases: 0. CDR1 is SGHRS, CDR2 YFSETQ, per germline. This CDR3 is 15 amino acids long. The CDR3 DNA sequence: TGCGCCAGCAGCTTGACTAGCGCGAACACCGGGGAGCTGTTTTTT. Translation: CASSLTSANTGELFF.

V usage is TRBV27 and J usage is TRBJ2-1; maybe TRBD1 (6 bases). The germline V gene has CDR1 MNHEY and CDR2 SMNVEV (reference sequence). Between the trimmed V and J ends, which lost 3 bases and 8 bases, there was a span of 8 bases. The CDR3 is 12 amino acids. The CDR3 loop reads CASSFRQDEQFF. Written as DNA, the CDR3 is TGTGCCAGCAGTTTTCGACAGGATGAGCAGTTCTTC.

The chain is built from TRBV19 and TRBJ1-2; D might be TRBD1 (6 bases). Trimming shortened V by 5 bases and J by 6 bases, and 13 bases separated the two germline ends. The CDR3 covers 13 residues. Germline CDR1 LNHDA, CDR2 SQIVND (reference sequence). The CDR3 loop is CASSRWGADGYTF. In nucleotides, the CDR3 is TGTGCCAGTAGTCGTTGGGGGGCCGATGGCTACACCTTC.

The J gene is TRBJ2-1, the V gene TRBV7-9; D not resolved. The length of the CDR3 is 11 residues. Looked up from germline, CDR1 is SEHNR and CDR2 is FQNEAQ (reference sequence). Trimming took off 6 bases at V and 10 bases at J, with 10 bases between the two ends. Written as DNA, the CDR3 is TGTGCCAGCAGATCTCCAGGAGAGCAGTTCTTC. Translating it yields CASRSPGEQFF. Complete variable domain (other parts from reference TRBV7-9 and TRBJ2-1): DTGVSQNPRHKITKRGQNVTFRCDPISEHNRLYWYRQTLGQGPEFLTYFQNEAQLEKSRLLSDRFSAERPKGSFSTLEIQRTEQGDSAMYLCASRSPGEQFFGPGTRLTVL.

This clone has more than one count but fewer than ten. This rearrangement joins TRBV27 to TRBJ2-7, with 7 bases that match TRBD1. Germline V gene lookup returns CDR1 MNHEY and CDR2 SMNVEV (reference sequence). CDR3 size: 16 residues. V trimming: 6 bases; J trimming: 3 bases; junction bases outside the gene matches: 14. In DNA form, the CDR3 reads TGTGCCAGCAGCCAATCGCAGGGGGAGATGCTCTACGAGCAGTACTTC. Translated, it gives CASSQSQGEMLYEQYF.

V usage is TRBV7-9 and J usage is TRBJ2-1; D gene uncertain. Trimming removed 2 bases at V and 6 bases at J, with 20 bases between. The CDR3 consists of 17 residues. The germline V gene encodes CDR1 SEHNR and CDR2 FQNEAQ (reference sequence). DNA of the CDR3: TGTGCCAGCAGCTTAAGGGCAGCCGAGCTGGGTAGCAATGAGCAGTTCTTC. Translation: CASSLRAAELGSNEQFF.

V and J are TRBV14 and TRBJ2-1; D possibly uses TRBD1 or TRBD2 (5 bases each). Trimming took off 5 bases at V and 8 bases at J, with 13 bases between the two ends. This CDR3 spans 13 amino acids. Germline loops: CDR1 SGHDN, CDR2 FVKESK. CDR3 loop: CASSYNLGDEQFF. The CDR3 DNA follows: TGTGCCAGCAGCTATAACCTGGGGGATGAGCAGTTCTTC.

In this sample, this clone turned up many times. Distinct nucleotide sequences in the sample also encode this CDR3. The CDR3: CASSLQGQGNQPQHF. CDR3 in DNA: TGTGCCAGCAGTTTGCAAGGACAGGGCAATCAGCCCCAGCATTTT. V and J are TRBV27 and TRBJ1-5; 7 bases fit TRBD1. The germline V gene encodes CDR1 MNHEY and CDR2 SMNVEV (reference sequence). With 3 bases clipped from V and 2 bases from J, the junction kept 4 bases outside the gene matches. This CDR3 contains 15 residues.

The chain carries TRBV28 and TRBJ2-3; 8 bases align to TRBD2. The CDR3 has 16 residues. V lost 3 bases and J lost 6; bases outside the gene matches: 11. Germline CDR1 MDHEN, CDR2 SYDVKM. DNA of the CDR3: TGTGCCAGCAGTTTTCCCCGGGAGGGCGTCGGGGATACGCAGTATTTT. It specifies CASSFPREGVGDTQYF.

CDR3 bases: TGCAGCGTTGTGGCGGGGGTCTACAATGAGCAGTTCTTC. Protein sequence: CSVVAGVYNEQFF. The chain is built from TRBV29-1 and TRBJ2-1, with 7 bases aligning to TRBD2. Per germline, CDR1 SQVTM and CDR2 ANQGSEA. The CDR3 length is 13 residues. Losses at the gene ends were 4 bases for V and 3 bases for J; bases not matched to a gene: 3.

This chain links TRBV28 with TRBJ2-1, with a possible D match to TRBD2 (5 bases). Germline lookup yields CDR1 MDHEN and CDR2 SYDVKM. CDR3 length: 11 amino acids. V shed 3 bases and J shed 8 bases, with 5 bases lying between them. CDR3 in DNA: TGTGCCAGCAGTTTCGGGGATGAGCAGTTCTTC. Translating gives CASSFGDEQFF.

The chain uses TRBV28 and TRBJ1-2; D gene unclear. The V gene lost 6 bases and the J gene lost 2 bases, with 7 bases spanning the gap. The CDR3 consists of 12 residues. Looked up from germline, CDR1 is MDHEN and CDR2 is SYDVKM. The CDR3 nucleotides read TGTGCCAGCAGCTTGATCAACTATGGCTACACCTTC. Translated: CASSLINYGYTF.

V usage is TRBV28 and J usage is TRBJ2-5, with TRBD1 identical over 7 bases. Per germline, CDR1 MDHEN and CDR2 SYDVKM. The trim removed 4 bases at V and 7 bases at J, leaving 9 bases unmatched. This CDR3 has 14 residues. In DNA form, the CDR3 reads TGTGCCAGCAGTTCGACCGGGACAGATGGGACCCAGTACTTC. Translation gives CASSSTGTDGTQYF.

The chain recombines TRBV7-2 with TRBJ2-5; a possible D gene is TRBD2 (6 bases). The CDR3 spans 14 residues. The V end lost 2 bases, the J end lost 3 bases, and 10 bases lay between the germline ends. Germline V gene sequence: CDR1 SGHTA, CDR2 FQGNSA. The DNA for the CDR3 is TGTGCCAGCAGCTTAACCCGGACTAAAGAGACCCAGTACTTC. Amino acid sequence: CASSLTRTKETQYF.

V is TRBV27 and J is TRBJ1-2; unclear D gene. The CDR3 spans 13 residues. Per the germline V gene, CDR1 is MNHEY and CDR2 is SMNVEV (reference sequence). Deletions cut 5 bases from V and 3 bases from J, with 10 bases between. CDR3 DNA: TGTGCCAGCAGTCCCTTAAGGCACTATGGCTACACCTTC. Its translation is CASSPLRHYGYTF.